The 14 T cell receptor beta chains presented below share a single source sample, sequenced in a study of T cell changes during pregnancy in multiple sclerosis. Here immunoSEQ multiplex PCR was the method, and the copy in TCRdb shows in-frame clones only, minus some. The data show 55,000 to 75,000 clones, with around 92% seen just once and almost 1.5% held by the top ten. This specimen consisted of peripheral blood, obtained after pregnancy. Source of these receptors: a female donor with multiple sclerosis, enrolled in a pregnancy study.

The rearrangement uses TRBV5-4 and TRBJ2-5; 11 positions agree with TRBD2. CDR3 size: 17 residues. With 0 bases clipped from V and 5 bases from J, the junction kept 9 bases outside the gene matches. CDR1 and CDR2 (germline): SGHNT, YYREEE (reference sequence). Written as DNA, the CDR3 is TGTGCCAGCAGCTTGGAGGGACTAGCGGCCGGGGGGGAGACCCAGTACTTC. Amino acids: CASSLEGLAAGGETQYF.

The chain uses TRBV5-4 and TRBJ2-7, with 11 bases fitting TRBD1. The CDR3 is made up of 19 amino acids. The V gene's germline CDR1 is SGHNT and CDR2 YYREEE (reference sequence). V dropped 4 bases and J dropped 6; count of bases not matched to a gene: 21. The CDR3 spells CASSPPSGGGWTGGSEQYF. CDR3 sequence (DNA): TGTGCCAGCAGCCCGCCCTCGGGGGGTGGTTGGACAGGGGGCTCCGAGCAGTACTTC.

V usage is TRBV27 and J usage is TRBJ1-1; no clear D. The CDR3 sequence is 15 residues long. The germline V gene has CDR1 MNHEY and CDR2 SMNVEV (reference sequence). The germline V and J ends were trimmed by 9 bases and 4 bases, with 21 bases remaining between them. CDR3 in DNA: TGTGCCAGTCGCAAACGGGAGTTGGGGATCACTGAAGCTTTCTTT. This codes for CASRKRELGITEAFF.

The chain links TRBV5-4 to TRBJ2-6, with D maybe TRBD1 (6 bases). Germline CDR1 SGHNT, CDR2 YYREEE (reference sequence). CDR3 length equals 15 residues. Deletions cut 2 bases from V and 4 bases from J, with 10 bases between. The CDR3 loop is CASSFWGQGANVLTF. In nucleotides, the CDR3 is TGTGCCAGCAGCTTCTGGGGGCAGGGGGCCAACGTCCTGACTTTC.

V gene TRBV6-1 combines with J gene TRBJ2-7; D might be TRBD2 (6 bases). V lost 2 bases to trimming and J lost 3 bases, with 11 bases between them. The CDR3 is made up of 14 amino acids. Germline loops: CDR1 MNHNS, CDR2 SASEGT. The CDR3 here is CASSESGTYYEQYF. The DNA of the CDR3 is TGTGCCAGCAGTGAATCCGGGACTTACTACGAGCAGTACTTC.

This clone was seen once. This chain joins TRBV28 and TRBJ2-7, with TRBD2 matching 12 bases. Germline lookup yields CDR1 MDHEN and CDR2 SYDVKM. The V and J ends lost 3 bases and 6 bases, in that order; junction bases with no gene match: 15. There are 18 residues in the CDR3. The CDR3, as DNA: TGTGCCAGCAGTTTGAACAGGGGTCGGTCTAGCGGGAGGGGCGAGCAGTACTTC. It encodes CASSLNRGRSSGRGEQYF.

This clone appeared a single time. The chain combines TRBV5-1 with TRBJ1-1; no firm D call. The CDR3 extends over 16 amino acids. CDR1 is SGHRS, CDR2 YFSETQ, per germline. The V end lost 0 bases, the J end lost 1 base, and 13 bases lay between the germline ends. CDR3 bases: TGCGCCAGCAGCTTGGCGTCAGGTGTGGGGAACACTGAAGCTTTCTTT. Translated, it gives CASSLASGVGNTEAFF.

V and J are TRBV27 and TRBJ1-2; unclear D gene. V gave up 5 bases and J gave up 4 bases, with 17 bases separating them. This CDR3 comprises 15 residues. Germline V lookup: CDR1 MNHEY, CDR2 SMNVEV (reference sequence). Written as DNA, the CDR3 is TGTGCCAGCAGTCCTAATCCCGCCGGGGTCTATGGCTACACCTTC. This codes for CASSPNPAGVYGYTF.

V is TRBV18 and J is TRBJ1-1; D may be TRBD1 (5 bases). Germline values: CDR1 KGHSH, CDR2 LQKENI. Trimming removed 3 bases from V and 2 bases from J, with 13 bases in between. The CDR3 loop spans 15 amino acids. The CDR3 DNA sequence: TGTGCCAGCTCACCCCCCGGGACTATTAACACTGAAGCTTTCTTT. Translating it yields CASSPPGTINTEAFF.

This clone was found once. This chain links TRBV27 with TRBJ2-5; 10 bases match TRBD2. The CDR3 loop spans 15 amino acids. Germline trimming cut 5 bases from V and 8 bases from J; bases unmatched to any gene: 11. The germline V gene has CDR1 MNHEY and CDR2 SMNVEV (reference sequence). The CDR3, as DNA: TGTGCCAGCAGTGCGCTAGCGGGAGAGGGGAGAACCCAGTACTTC. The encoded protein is CASSALAGEGRTQYF.

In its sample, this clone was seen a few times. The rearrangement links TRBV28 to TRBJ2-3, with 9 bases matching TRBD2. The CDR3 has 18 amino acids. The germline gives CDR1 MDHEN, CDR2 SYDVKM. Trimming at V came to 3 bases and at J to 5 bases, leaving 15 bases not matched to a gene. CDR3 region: CASSFRREGPSHRDTQYF. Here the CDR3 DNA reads TGTGCCAGCAGTTTTCGGCGGGAGGGCCCCTCTCACAGAGATACGCAGTATTTT. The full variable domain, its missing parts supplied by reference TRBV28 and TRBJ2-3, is DVKVTQSSRYLVKRTGEKVFLECVQDMDHENMFWYRQDPGLGLRLIYFSYDVKMKEKGDIPEGYSVSREKKERFSLILESASTNQTSMYLCASSFRREGPSHRDTQYFGPGTRLTVL.

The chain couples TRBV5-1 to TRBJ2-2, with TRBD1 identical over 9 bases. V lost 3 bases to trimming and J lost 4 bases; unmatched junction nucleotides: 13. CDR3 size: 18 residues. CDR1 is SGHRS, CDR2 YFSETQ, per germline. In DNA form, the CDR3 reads TGCGCCAGCAGCTCCGGGACAGGGCCATCCTCTGGCACCGGGGAGCTGTTTTTT. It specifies CASSSGTGPSSGTGELFF.

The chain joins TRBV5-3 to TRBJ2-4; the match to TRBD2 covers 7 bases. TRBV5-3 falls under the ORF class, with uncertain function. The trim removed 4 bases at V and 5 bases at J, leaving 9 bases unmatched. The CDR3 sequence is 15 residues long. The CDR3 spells CARSTPAGRENIQYF. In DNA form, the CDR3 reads TGTGCCAGAAGCACTCCAGCGGGACGGGAAAACATTCAGTACTTC.

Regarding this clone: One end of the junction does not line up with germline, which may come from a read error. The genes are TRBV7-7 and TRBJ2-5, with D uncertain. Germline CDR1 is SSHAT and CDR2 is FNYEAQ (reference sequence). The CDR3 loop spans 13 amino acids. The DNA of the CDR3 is TGTGCTAGCAGCTTAGAACTTCAAGAGACCCAGTACTTC. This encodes CASSLELQETQYF.